These 18 T cell receptor beta chains originate from one sample sequenced in a study of shared clonotypes between healthy human individuals. Produced via immunoSEQ multiplex PCR; TCRdb's table is partial and in-frame only. Of 1.4 million to 1.5 million clones in the sample, more than 95% are singletons; the top ten hold roughly 1.1%. Source material: naive CD4+ T cells sorted from blood. Stated subset: CD45RA+ positively selected. These receptors were taken from a man in his thirties or forties in good health.

This rearrangement joins TRBV18 to TRBJ2-7, with 7 bases identical to TRBD2. V was clipped by 3 bases and J by 2 bases; unmatched bases: 7. The germline V gene encodes CDR1 KGHSH and CDR2 LQKENI. This CDR3 has 15 residues. The CDR3 DNA is TGTGCCAGCTCACCCGTAACTAGCGTAGCCTACGAGCAGTACTTC. Its protein product is CASSPVTSVAYEQYF.

This rearrangement joins TRBV20-1 to TRBJ2-7; D remains unclear. The CDR3 runs 11 residues. V was pared by 5 bases and J by 2 bases, with 7 bases between. Germline V gene data show CDR1 as DFQATT and CDR2 as SNEGSKA (reference sequence). The CDR3 bases are TGCAGTGCTGCGACCCCCTACGAGCAGTACTTC. It yields the protein CSAATPYEQYF.

This chain connects TRBV25-1 to TRBJ1-4; no clear D gene. The V gene's germline CDR1 is MGHDK and CDR2 SYGVNS. Trimming took 5 bases from V and 7 from J, leaving 11 bases between them. This CDR3 spans 13 amino acids. The CDR3 sequence: CASSPPVVEKLFF. DNA of the CDR3: TGTGCCAGCAGTCCCCCTGTGGTTGAAAAACTGTTTTTT.

This chain uses TRBV27 with TRBJ1-1; the D is unclear. The germline V and J ends were trimmed by 2 bases and 3 bases, with 7 bases remaining between them. The CDR3 totals 13 residues. Germline lookup yields CDR1 MNHEY and CDR2 SMNVEV (reference sequence). This CDR3 reads CASSLILDTEAFF. For the CDR3, the DNA is TGTGCCAGCAGTTTAATTCTCGACACTGAAGCTTTCTTT.

The gene calls are TRBV7-9 and TRBJ2-5; D uncertain. Germline lookup yields CDR1 SEHNR and CDR2 FQNEAQ (reference sequence). This CDR3 contains 14 residues. V was clipped by 5 bases and J by 4 bases, with 14 bases between them. The CDR3 here is CASSLPTQRETQYF. As DNA, the CDR3 is TGTGCCAGCAGCCTTCCCACACAACGAGAGACCCAGTACTTC. The complete variable domain, with remaining parts taken from reference TRBV7-9 and TRBJ2-5, reads DTGVSQNPRHKITKRGQNVTFRCDPISEHNRLYWYRQTLGQGPEFLTYFQNEAQLEKSRLLSDRFSAERPKGSFSTLEIQRTEQGDSAMYLCASSLPTQRETQYFGPGTRLLVL.

The chain carries TRBV15 and TRBJ2-5, with 10 positions matching TRBD1. Per germline, CDR1 LNHNV and CDR2 YYDKDF (reference sequence). This CDR3 is 14 amino acids long. Trimming removed 10 bases from V and 4 bases from J; junction bases left unmatched: 9. Here the CDR3 reads CAIARTGGGETQYF. The CDR3 bases are TGTGCCATCGCTCGGACAGGGGGAGGAGAGACCCAGTACTTC.

This clone has just a few counts. The chain combines TRBV1 with TRBJ1-2; whether TRBD1, the table's D call, matches the DNA was not checked. TRBV1 is a known pseudogene. The length of the CDR3 is 13 residues. CDR3 sequence (DNA): TGCACCAGCAGCCATCAGGTTCGATATGGCTACACCTTC. Translating gives CTSSHQVRYGYTF.

The chain recombines TRBV6-1 with TRBJ2-1, with 7 bases fitting TRBD2. V was pared by 1 base and J by 5 bases, with 5 bases of the junction left unmatched. Germline V gene sequence: CDR1 MNHNS, CDR2 SASEGT. This CDR3 contains 15 residues. CDR3 amino acids: CASSEEWGLNNEQFF. The CDR3 DNA reads TGTGCCAGCAGTGAAGAGTGGGGACTAAACAATGAGCAGTTCTTC.

The chain combines TRBV28 with TRBJ2-7; 8 bases align to TRBD2. The CDR3 covers 14 residues. After removal of 5 bases from V and 3 bases from J, the junction contained 6 bases not matched to a gene. From germline, CDR1 is MDHEN and CDR2 SYDVKM. CDR3 region: CASSIPGLDYEQYF. CDR3 sequence (DNA): TGTGCCAGCAGTATCCCGGGACTAGACTACGAGCAGTACTTC.

This sequence joins TRBV6-1 and TRBJ1-5; D call uncertain. The CDR3 covers 16 residues. From germline, CDR1 is MNHNS and CDR2 SASEGT. With 3 bases removed from V and 0 bases from J, the gap between germline ends came to 12 bases. In nucleotides, the CDR3 is TGTGCCAGCAGTGATTTAACCGGGATTAGCAATCAGCCCCAGCATTTT. Translation: CASSDLTGISNQPQHF.

The rearrangement uses TRBV6-5 and TRBJ2-7; D perhaps matches TRBD1 (5 bases). CDR3 length equals 12 residues. V lost 5 bases and J 6 bases, leaving 11 bases between the germline ends. Germline V gives CDR1 MNHEY, CDR2 SVGAGI. This CDR3 is CASSRTPLEQYF. The CDR3 nucleotides are TGTGCCAGCAGTCGGACACCCCTCGAGCAGTACTTC.

The chain combines TRBV30 with TRBJ2-6, with D possibly being TRBD1 (6 bases). The CDR3 is 16 amino acids. Looked up from germline, CDR1 is GTSNPN and CDR2 is SVGIG (reference sequence). The germline V and J ends were trimmed by 2 bases and 0 bases, with 11 bases remaining between them. The CDR3 sequence: CAWSSQGHSGANVLTF. The CDR3 DNA is TGTGCCTGGAGTTCACAGGGACACTCTGGGGCCAACGTCCTGACTTTC.

The chain carries TRBV7-9 and TRBJ2-3; 7 bases map to TRBD1. Germline V gene data show CDR1 as SEHNR and CDR2 as FQNEAQ (reference sequence). The CDR3 sequence is 14 residues long. Trimming removed 6 bases from V and 2 bases from J; junction bases left unmatched: 5. The DNA of the CDR3 is TGTGCCAGCAGTTACGACAGGGCCACAGATACGCAGTATTTT. Its translation is CASSYDRATDTQYF.

The J gene is TRBJ2-3, the V gene TRBV10-3; either TRBD1 or TRBD2 may fit D (5 bases each). The CDR3 covers 13 residues. Trimming removed 6 bases at V and 6 bases at J, with 13 bases between. CDR1 ENHRY and CDR2 SYGVKD come from the germline V gene. CDR3 bases: TGTGCCATCAGCCAGGGACCTGAGGATACGCAGTATTTT. Its translation is CAISQGPEDTQYF.

The chain has TRBV27 and TRBJ2-1; 7 bases agree with TRBD1. Losses at the gene ends were 5 bases for V and 2 bases for J; bases not matched to a gene: 0. The CDR3 runs 13 residues. In germline, CDR1 is MNHEY, CDR2 SMNVEV (reference sequence). CDR3 protein: CASSGTAYNEQFF. Written as DNA, the CDR3 is TGTGCCAGCAGTGGGACAGCCTACAATGAGCAGTTCTTC.

This clone was recorded only once. With a much larger clone just one base away, this may be a read error. V gene TRBV10-2 combines with J gene TRBJ2-5; D gene uncertain. The germline gives CDR1 WSHSY, CDR2 SAAADI. Between the trimmed V and J ends, which lost 6 bases and 2 bases, there was a span of 4 bases. This CDR3 contains 11 residues. The CDR3 nucleotides are TGCGCCAGCAGCATACAAGAGACCCAGTACTTC. Its protein is CASSIQETQYF.

This clone was detected once. The genes are TRBV2 and TRBJ2-1; TRBD2 agrees at 11 bases. The germline V gene encodes CDR1 SNHLY and CDR2 FYNNEI. The CDR3 consists of 13 residues. J was trimmed by 9 bases and V by 4 bases; bases with no gene match: 2. The CDR3 DNA follows: TGTGCCAGCAGTGGTCTAGCGGGAGGTGAGCAGTTCTTC. This sequence encodes CASSGLAGGEQFF.

The chain combines TRBV9 with TRBJ2-3; a possible D gene is TRBD2 (6 bases). Germline CDR1 reads SGDLS; CDR2 reads YYNGEE. The CDR3 covers 16 residues. V dropped 4 bases and J dropped 1 base, with 16 bases sitting between them. The CDR3 reads CASSPTSGMGTDTQYF. In DNA form, the CDR3 reads TGTGCCAGCAGCCCGACTAGTGGGATGGGCACAGATACGCAGTATTTT.